Listed here are 21 T cell receptor beta chains from one sample, sequenced in a study of blood T cell repertoires in COVID-19. Clones were sequenced by immunoSEQ multiplex PCR, and TCRdb holds only the in-frame ones, with some missing. Of approximately 150,000 clones in the sample, 84% are singletons; the top ten hold less than 3.5%. Sequencing was performed on peripheral blood. The receptors derive from a woman older than 75 with COVID-19, enrolled during active disease.

The chain is built from TRBV7-9 and TRBJ2-1; TRBD2 matches 8 bases. The CDR3 covers 15 residues. V dropped 5 bases and J dropped 4; count of bases not matched to a gene: 7. Germline values: CDR1 SEHNR, CDR2 FQNEAQ (reference sequence). DNA for the CDR3: TGTGCCAGCAGCCCAGCGGGAGTAGTGTACAATGAGCAGTTCTTC. This sequence encodes CASSPAGVVYNEQFF.

This rearrangement joins TRBV18 to TRBJ1-6; D remains ambiguous. The V gene's germline CDR1 is KGHSH and CDR2 LQKENI. The CDR3 is 14 amino acids. The ends were cut back, 6 bases at V and 9 bases at J, with 15 bases in the middle. DNA of the CDR3: TGTGCCAGCTCGCCGAACGGTGAGGGTTCACCCCTCCACTTT. Translated, it gives CASSPNGEGSPLHF.

There are a few counts of this clone. The V call is TRBV27, the J call TRBJ1-2, with D perhaps TRBD1 (5 bases). CDR1 is MNHEY and CDR2 is SMNVEV in the germline V gene (reference sequence). Deletions cut 3 bases from V and 7 bases from J, with 15 bases between. The CDR3 is 14 residues long. Here the CDR3 reads CASSFSNSGGGYTF. Written as DNA, the CDR3 is TGTGCCAGCAGTTTCTCCAATTCCGGGGGTGGCTACACCTTC.

The V and J genes are TRBV18 and TRBJ2-5; tentative D call: TRBD1 (5 bases). CDR1 KGHSH and CDR2 LQKENI come from the germline V gene. CDR3 length equals 14 residues. V was cut by 5 bases and J by 0 bases, with 10 bases left in between. The CDR3 protein is CASSTGPNQETQYF. The CDR3 DNA sequence: TGTGCCAGCTCAACAGGACCGAACCAAGAGACCCAGTACTTC. The full variable domain, completed using reference TRBV18 and TRBJ2-5, is NAGVMQNPRHLVRRRGQEARLRCSPMKGHSHVYWYRQLPEEGLKFMVYLQKENIIDESGMPKERFSAEFPKEGPSILRIQQVVRGDSAAYFCASSTGPNQETQYFGPGTRLLVL.

The V and J genes are TRBV11-2 and TRBJ1-2; D gene uncertain. V shed 2 bases and J shed 7 bases, with 11 bases lying between them. Germline CDR1 SGHAT, CDR2 FQNNGV. This CDR3 contains 13 residues. The CDR3 reads CASSLRGSGGYTF. The CDR3 bases are TGTGCCAGCAGCTTACGGGGATCCGGTGGCTACACCTTC. Using reference TRBV11-2 and TRBJ1-2 for the parts outside the CDR3, the full variable domain is EAGVAQSPRYKIIEKRQSVAFWCNPISGHATLYWYQQILGQGPKLLIQFQNNGVVDDSQLPKDRFSAERLKGVDSTLKIQPAKLEDSAVYLCASSLRGSGGYTFGSGTRLTVV.

The V call is TRBV10-3, the J call TRBJ1-2; TRBD1 might be the D (5 bases). V was shortened by 11 bases and J by 5 bases, with 12 bases between the two germline ends. The CDR3 runs 11 residues. Germline values: CDR1 ENHRY, CDR2 SYGVKD. The CDR3, as DNA: TGTGCCGTAAGCCCAGGGTATGGCTACACCTTC. This translates into CAVSPGYGYTF.

The chain couples TRBV30 to TRBJ2-1; 12 bases agree with TRBD1. CDR3 length: 15 residues. V dropped 3 bases and J dropped 3; count of bases not matched to a gene: 3. Germline V gene data show CDR1 as GTSNPN and CDR2 as SVGIG (reference sequence). For the CDR3, the DNA is TGTGCCTGGAGAAGGGACAGGGGGCGCTACAATGAGCAGTTCTTC. It codes for CAWRRDRGRYNEQFF.

This clone was counted once. This chain uses TRBV2 with TRBJ1-2; 8 nucleotides match TRBD1. The CDR3 is 13 residues long. The germline V gene encodes CDR1 SNHLY and CDR2 FYNNEI. The V and J ends lost 7 bases and 8 bases, in that order; junction bases with no gene match: 9. CDR3 region: CASNGQGTEGYTF. CDR3 DNA: TGTGCCAGCAATGGACAGGGAACGGAAGGCTACACCTTC.

The chain employs TRBV3-1 (or the pseudogene TRBV3-2) and TRBJ2-7; 12 bases align to TRBD2. CDR3 size: 15 residues. V lost 4 bases, J lost 7 bases, and 8 bases stayed unmatched. From germline, CDR1 is LGHDT and CDR2 YNNKEL (reference sequence). CDR3 DNA sequence: TGTGCCAGCAGCCGCTTGACTAGCGGGAGTCGGGAGCAGTACTTC. Translation: CASSRLTSGSREQYF.

The genes are TRBV28 and TRBJ2-7; TRBD2 matches 12 bases. The V gene's germline CDR1 is MDHEN and CDR2 SYDVKM. Germline trimming cut 1 base from V and 3 bases from J; bases unmatched to any gene: 7. The CDR3 runs to 17 residues. The chain's CDR3 is CASSLYRLAGALYEQYF. The CDR3, as DNA: TGTGCCAGCAGTTTATACCGACTAGCGGGAGCTCTCTACGAGCAGTACTTC. The variable domain in full, completed from reference TRBV28 and TRBJ2-7, reads DVKVTQSSRYLVKRTGEKVFLECVQDMDHENMFWYRQDPGLGLRLIYFSYDVKMKEKGDIPEGYSVSREKKERFSLILESASTNQTSMYLCASSLYRLAGALYEQYFGPGTRLTVT.

The rearrangement uses TRBV27 and TRBJ2-4, with 10 bases fitting TRBD2. With V trimmed by 4 bases and J by 6 bases, 12 bases remained unmatched. This CDR3 spans 17 amino acids. CDR1 is MNHEY, CDR2 SMNVEV, per germline (reference sequence). The CDR3: CASSSLTNSGRRNIQYF. The CDR3 DNA reads as TGTGCCAGCAGTTCCTTAACCAATAGCGGGAGGCGAAACATTCAGTACTTC.

V usage is TRBV4-3 and J usage is TRBJ2-1; 9 bases align to TRBD2. V dropped 4 bases and J dropped 7; count of bases not matched to a gene: 8. CDR3 length equals 15 residues. Germline V gives CDR1 LGHNA, CDR2 YSLEER. The CDR3 spells CASSLERGAWNEQFF. The DNA for the CDR3 is TGCGCCAGCAGCCTCGAGCGGGGGGCCTGGAATGAGCAGTTCTTC.

This clone was detected only once. J is TRBJ1-2 and V is TRBV6-5; 10 bases are shared with TRBD1. The trim removed 6 bases at V and 7 bases at J, leaving 5 bases unmatched. Germline CDR1 is MNHEY and CDR2 is SVGAGI. The CDR3 loop spans 13 amino acids. This CDR3 reads CASRRQGASGYTF. As DNA, the CDR3 is TGTGCCAGCAGAAGACAGGGGGCGAGTGGCTACACCTTC.

The V and J genes are TRBV18 and TRBJ2-3, with TRBD2 matching 12 bases. Trimming removed 5 bases from V and 4 bases from J; junction bases left unmatched: 4. There are 15 residues in the CDR3. CDR1 KGHSH and CDR2 LQKENI come from the germline V gene. DNA of the CDR3: TGTGCCAGCTCAAAACTAGCGGGAGGTCCAGATACGCAGTATTTT. As protein: CASSKLAGGPDTQYF.

The chain joins TRBV9 to TRBJ2-3; 7 bases align to TRBD1. Germline trimming cut 3 bases from V and 0 bases from J; bases unmatched to any gene: 7. Germline V gives CDR1 SGDLS, CDR2 YYNGEE. CDR3 size: 16 residues. CDR3 sequence: CASSAWDRTSTDTQYF. DNA of the CDR3: TGTGCCAGCAGCGCTTGGGACAGAACTAGCACAGATACGCAGTATTTT. The full variable domain, rest sourced from reference TRBV9 and TRBJ2-3, is DSGVTQTPKHLITATGQRVTLRCSPRSGDLSVYWYQQSLDQGLQFLIQYYNGEERAKGNILERFSAQQFPDLHSELNLSSLELGDSALYFCASSAWDRTSTDTQYFGPGTRLTVL.

The chain links TRBV10-3 to TRBJ2-3, with 8 bases aligning to TRBD2. Germline V gene sequence: CDR1 ENHRY, CDR2 SYGVKD. The length of the CDR3 is 16 residues. With 3 bases clipped from V and 4 bases from J, the junction kept 9 bases outside the gene matches. The CDR3 protein is CAISDGGRGAADTQYF. In DNA, the CDR3 is TGTGCCATCAGTGATGGGGGGCGGGGGGCCGCAGATACGCAGTATTTT.

The genes are TRBV7-2 and TRBJ1-5, with D maybe TRBD1 (5 bases). This CDR3 is 16 amino acids long. The V and J ends lost 1 base and 5 bases respectively, with 15 bases between them. Germline V gives CDR1 SGHTA, CDR2 FQGNSA. CDR3 bases: TGTGCCAGCAGCTTAGGAAGGGGAGGGATGGATCAGCCCCAGCATTTT. It is translated as CASSLGRGGMDQPQHF.

The rearrangement joins TRBV18 to TRBJ2-2; 8 nucleotides align to TRBD1. The CDR3 covers 17 residues. Trimming removed 3 bases from V and 2 bases from J; junction bases left unmatched: 8. The germline gives CDR1 KGHSH, CDR2 LQKENI. CDR3 loop: CASSPRAGGPNTGELFF. CDR3 nucleotide sequence: TGTGCCAGCTCACCGCGGGCAGGGGGCCCCAACACCGGGGAGCTGTTTTTT. The entire variable domain, with the rest obtained from reference TRBV18 and TRBJ2-2, is as follows: NAGVMQNPRHLVRRRGQEARLRCSPMKGHSHVYWYRQLPEEGLKFMVYLQKENIIDESGMPKERFSAEFPKEGPSILRIQQVVRGDSAAYFCASSPRAGGPNTGELFFGEGSRLTVL.

The rearrangement joins TRBV6-2 or TRBV6-3 to TRBJ2-5; TRBD1 agrees at 9 bases. V gave up 5 bases and J gave up 5 bases; unmatched junction bases: 3. CDR1 and CDR2 (germline): MNHEY, SVGEGT. This CDR3 region has 13 residues. DNA of the CDR3: TGTGCCAGCAGTGGGACAGGGAGTGAGACCCAGTACTTC. This gives the protein CASSGTGSETQYF.

The chain combines TRBV21-1 with TRBJ2-7; the D call of TRBD2 is as the table states it, not checked on the DNA. TRBV21-1 is tagged as a pseudogene. There are 13 residues in the CDR3. This CDR3 reads CASSKRLAYEQYF. The CDR3 DNA follows: TGTGCCAGCAGCAAGAGGCTAGCCTACGAGCAGTACTTC.

This clone has more than one count but fewer than ten. V usage is TRBV5-1 and J usage is TRBJ2-7; a possible D gene is TRBD2 (7 bases). This CDR3 spans 14 amino acids. Germline CDR1 and CDR2: SGHRS and YFSETQ. V lost 4 bases and J lost 2, with 13 bases in between. The CDR3 sequence is CASSQRDKTYEQYF. The CDR3 nucleotides are TGCGCCAGCAGCCAGCGGGACAAGACCTACGAGCAGTACTTC.